This T cell receptor beta chain is drawn from a study of blood T cell repertoires in COVID-19. At the level of the study: Acute and convalescent COVID-19 samples came from the United States, Italy and Spain. PBMCs, B-cell-depleted T cells, or T cells were the source of the cDNA or gDNA that made up the material.

Under the authors' procedure: It was from reference gene primer amplification that nucleated cell counts were estimated. Only in-frame clones appear in the TCRdb table, and some are missing; sequencing was by immunoSEQ multiplex PCR. V and J calls and clone size are given by that table; D and trimming were obtained from the DNA. This table has about 100,000 clones, around 93% appearing once. Material for sequencing was peripheral blood. The receptor's source is a man aged 45-60 years with acute or convalescent COVID-19.

Written as DNA, the CDR3 is TGTGCCAGCAGTGACTCGGGGGGGAGCACCGGGGAGCTGTTTTTT. Protein: CASSDSGGSTGELFF. The rearrangement links TRBV6-4 to TRBJ2-2; 7 nucleotides line up with TRBD2. Germline assignment: CDR1 MRHNA and CDR2 SNTAGT. The CDR3 contains 15 residues. J gave up 4 bases and V 0 bases, and 2 bases lay outside the gene matches.